These 6 T cell receptor beta chains came from one sample sequenced in a study of a mutant IDH1 vaccine in newly diagnosed glioma. Time point in this sample: week 35, safety follow-up. Vaccination comprised doses that each held 300 ug of mutant IDH1 20-mer peptide, plus topical imiquimod. Libraries were prepared by immunoSEQ multiplex PCR; TCRdb keeps only in-frame clonotypes and omits some of them. The sample includes approximately 44,000 clones, about three quarters of them seen just once. No antigen is known for these receptors. The sample was PBMCs, taken from a glioma patient whose treatment included an IDH1 peptide vaccine. These receptors all come from a man between 40 and 49 years old with glioma.

V usage is TRBV9 and J usage is TRBJ2-1; a weak D match, TRBD2 (6 bases). This CDR3 has 17 residues. V was shortened by 4 bases and J by 8 bases, with 25 bases between the two germline ends. CDR1 and CDR2 (germline): SGDLS, YYNGEE. This chain's CDR3 is CASSPEPGLSLSDEQFF. CDR3 nucleotides: TGTGCCAGCAGCCCGGAACCGGGACTGTCGTTATCCGATGAGCAGTTCTTC.

In DNA form, the CDR3 reads TGTGCCAGTAGCTCTAGCGGGAGTTCAGATACGCAGTATTTT. Translated: CASSSSGSSDTQYF. This chain joins TRBV19 and TRBJ2-3; 10 bases are shared with TRBD2. The length of the CDR3 is 14 residues. Trimming removed 6 bases from V and 4 bases from J; junction bases left unmatched: 4. Germline V gene data show CDR1 as LNHDA and CDR2 as SQIVND (reference sequence). Combining the CDR3 with reference TRBV19 and TRBJ2-3 gives the whole variable domain DGGITQSPKYLFRKEGQNVTLSCEQNLNHDAMYWYRQDPGQGLRLIYYSQIVNDFQKGDIAEGYSVSREKKESFPLTVTSAQKNPTAFYLCASSSSGSSDTQYFGPGTRLTVL.

The gene calls are TRBV11-3 and TRBJ2-3; no reliable D call. The germline V gene has CDR1 SGHNT and CDR2 YENEEA. V lost 5 bases and J 4 bases, leaving 13 bases between the germline ends. The CDR3 length is 14 residues. The CDR3 bases are TGTGCCAGCAGCCGGAACGACGGATCAGATACGCAGTATTTT. Translated, it gives CASSRNDGSDTQYF.

The chain recombines TRBV5-4 with TRBJ2-5, with TRBD1 matching over 8 bases. Trimming cost V 5 bases and J 2 bases; bases outside gene matches: 2. CDR1 SGHNT and CDR2 YYREEE come from the germline V gene (reference sequence). The CDR3 loop spans 13 amino acids. Here the CDR3 reads CASRRQGQETQYF. DNA of the CDR3: TGTGCCAGCAGACGACAGGGGCAAGAGACCCAGTACTTC.

The genes are TRBV10-2 and TRBJ2-1, with a weak D call TRBD1 (5 bases). Germline loops: CDR1 WSHSY, CDR2 SAAADI. V lost 4 bases and J 6 bases, leaving 16 bases between the germline ends. CDR3 length: 15 residues. CDR3 sequence reads: CASSGTDSHPNEQFF. In DNA, the CDR3 is TGCGCCAGCAGTGGAACAGACAGTCACCCCAATGAGCAGTTCTTC.

The rearrangement uses TRBV29-1 and TRBJ1-3, with unresolved D. Trimming pared 7 bases from V and 0 bases from J, leaving 7 bases between. The CDR3 has 12 residues. Germline V gene lookup returns CDR1 SQVTM and CDR2 ANQGSEA. Written as DNA, the CDR3 is TGCAGCGGTCAGACCTCTGGAAACACCATATATTTT. It codes for CSGQTSGNTIYF.